The 17 T cell receptor beta chains given below trace back to one sample, sequenced in a study of persistence of HIV-infected CD4 T cells. Lysates of CMV-infected fibroblasts at approximately 10 ug/mL stimulated these cells. CD40L/CD69 double-negative CD45RO-high memory CD4+ T cells were collected. The libraries were made with immunoSEQ version 4 in survey mode. The data were produced by immunoSEQ multiplex PCR, yet TCRdb's version contains in-frame clones alone and is incomplete. The sample consists of tens of thousands of clones, approximately 84% of them appearing once. Their antigens are not known. Sequencing was performed on CD4+ T cells sorted from PBMCs after approximately 19-hour stimulation, taken from a patient who received antiretroviral therapy. These receptors came from an adult man with HIV who was CMV-seropositive.

J is TRBJ1-2 and V is TRBV6-5; D not resolved. Germline V gene data show CDR1 as MNHEY and CDR2 as SVGAGI. V dropped 0 bases and J dropped 5 bases, with 10 bases sitting between them. This CDR3 contains 14 residues. The CDR3 nucleotides are TGTGCCAGCAGTTACTCCGGCAGTGTTTATGGCTACACCTTC. Translated, it gives CASSYSGSVYGYTF.

The rearrangement links TRBV16 to TRBJ1-5, with 7 positions matching TRBD1. CDR1 and CDR2 from the germline V gene are KGHSY and FQNENV. This CDR3 region has 14 residues. Trimming cost V 4 bases and J 7 bases; bases outside gene matches: 7. The CDR3 reads CASSPTGERQPQHF. DNA of the CDR3: TGTGCCAGCAGCCCAACAGGGGAACGACAGCCCCAGCATTTT.

Judged by abundance, this clone is medium-sized. This chain uses TRBV4-2 with TRBJ2-1; 10 positions agree with TRBD1. V lost 1 base to trimming and J lost 7 bases; unmatched junction nucleotides: 4. The length of the CDR3 is 15 residues. In germline, CDR1 is LGHNA, CDR2 YNFKEQ. CDR3 nucleotide sequence: TGTGCCAGCAGCCAAGGACAGGGGGCGCTGAATGAGCAGTTCTTC. Its protein product is CASSQGQGALNEQFF.

This clone was seen only a few times. Compared with germline, one end of the junction differs, possibly owing to a read error. CDR3 amino acids: CASSLGPLNTEAFF. The CDR3 DNA is TGTGCCAGCAGTTTAGGGCCATTGAACACTGAAGCTTTCTTT. The chain links TRBV7-2 to TRBJ1-1; D gene uncertain. The CDR3 is 14 residues long. CDR1 and CDR2 (germline): SGHTA, FQGNSA. Complete variable domain (other parts from reference TRBV7-2 and TRBJ1-1): GAGVSQSPSNKVTEKGKDVELRCDPISGHTALYWYRQSLGQGLEFLIYFQGNSAPDKSGLPSDRFSAERTGGSVSTLTIQRTQQEDSAVYLCASSLGPLNTEAFFGQGTRLTVV.

The V call is TRBV10-2, the J call TRBJ2-7; D may be TRBD1 (5 bases). The V end lost 6 bases, the J end lost 3 bases, and 15 bases lay between the germline ends. The CDR3 sequence is 14 residues long. Germline CDR1 WSHSY, CDR2 SAAADI. For the CDR3, the DNA is TGCGCCAGCAGAGTAGGGGTGGGCATCTACGAGCAGTACTTC. It codes for CASRVGVGIYEQYF.

The chain couples TRBV10-3 to TRBJ1-1; D remains unclear. The germline V and J ends were trimmed by 6 bases and 4 bases, with 15 bases remaining between them. The CDR3 length is 14 residues. The germline gives CDR1 ENHRY, CDR2 SYGVKD. CDR3 amino acids: CAISPTSVGTEAFF. In DNA form, the CDR3 reads TGTGCCATCAGCCCCACCTCCGTGGGCACTGAAGCTTTCTTT.

The chain carries TRBV5-1 and TRBJ2-1; TRBD1 matches 10 bases. With 3 bases clipped from V and 9 bases from J, the junction kept 9 bases outside the gene matches. The CDR3 extends over 15 amino acids. Germline V gives CDR1 SGHRS, CDR2 YFSETQ. This CDR3 reads CASSWGQGRGGEQFF. In DNA form, the CDR3 reads TGCGCCAGCAGCTGGGGACAGGGGAGGGGGGGTGAGCAGTTCTTC.

This clone came up once. J is TRBJ2-1 and V is TRBV20-1; D is ambiguous. From germline, CDR1 is DFQATT and CDR2 SNEGSKA (reference sequence). The CDR3 is 10 amino acids. With 5 bases removed from V and 7 bases from J, the gap between germline ends came to 6 bases. CDR3 sequence reads: CSAPQNEQFF. As DNA, the CDR3 is TGCAGTGCTCCTCAAAATGAGCAGTTCTTC.

V is TRBV2 and J is TRBJ2-2; weak D call: TRBD1 (5 bases). The V gene lost 4 bases and the J gene lost 7 bases, with 13 bases spanning the gap. Germline V gene lookup returns CDR1 SNHLY and CDR2 FYNNEI. The CDR3 length is 14 residues. The CDR3 region is CASSGRFQGGELFF. The DNA of the CDR3 is TGTGCCAGCAGTGGACGGTTCCAGGGCGGGGAGCTGTTTTTT.

The chain links TRBV10-3 to TRBJ2-1, with D tentatively TRBD2 (6 bases). V lost 4 bases, J lost 8 bases, and 12 bases lay in between. Per the germline V gene, CDR1 is ENHRY and CDR2 is SYGVKD. The CDR3 consists of 13 residues. This chain's CDR3 is CAISAGRQDEQFF. In DNA form, the CDR3 reads TGTGCCATCAGTGCGGGGAGGCAAGATGAGCAGTTCTTC.

V and J are TRBV6-5 and TRBJ1-6; 7 positions match TRBD1. The CDR3 contains 14 residues. The trim removed 2 bases at V and 7 bases at J, leaving 2 bases unmatched. The V gene's germline CDR1 is MNHEY and CDR2 SVGAGI. The CDR3 loop reads CASSYDRVNSPLHF. CDR3 nucleotides: TGTGCCAGCAGTTACGACAGGGTAAATTCACCCCTCCACTTT.

This clone was counted only a few times. The V gene is TRBV7-6, the J gene TRBJ1-6; D is possibly TRBD1 (6 bases). V was shortened by 2 bases and J by 8 bases, with 10 bases between the two germline ends. This CDR3 comprises 14 residues. CDR1 and CDR2 from the germline V gene are SGHVS and FNYEAQ. CDR3 nucleotide sequence: TGTGCCAGCAGCTTAACAGGGAGGGATTCACCCCTCCACTTT. It codes for CASSLTGRDSPLHF.

This chain joins TRBV28 and TRBJ2-7; D is possibly TRBD2 (7 bases). The CDR3 has 15 residues. V shed 6 bases and J shed 0 bases, with 15 bases lying between them. Germline V gene sequence: CDR1 MDHEN, CDR2 SYDVKM. The CDR3 loop is CASRLQAGASYEQYF. The CDR3 bases are TGTGCCAGCAGACTCCAGGCGGGGGCCTCCTACGAGCAGTACTTC.

J is TRBJ2-1 and V is TRBV7-2; TRBD2 is a possible D gene (5 bases). V was shortened by 5 bases and J by 0 bases, with 20 bases between the two germline ends. Germline assignment: CDR1 SGHTA and CDR2 FQGNSA. This CDR3 is built from 18 residues. The CDR3 nucleotides are TGTGCCAGCAGCCTCCTTCCTACTAGGCGGAGCTCCTACAATGAGCAGTTCTTC. This translates into CASSLLPTRRSSYNEQFF.

The chain employs TRBV19 and TRBJ1-4; D is possibly TRBD1 (5 bases). The length of the CDR3 is 13 residues. Looked up from germline, CDR1 is LNHDA and CDR2 is SQIVND (reference sequence). V was pared by 2 bases and J by 8 bases, with 9 bases between. CDR3 amino acids: CASSIRGAEKLFF. DNA for the CDR3: TGTGCCAGTAGTATAAGGGGCGCGGAAAAACTGTTTTTT.

The chain employs TRBV7-2 and TRBJ1-5, with 10 bases identical to TRBD1. V shed 5 bases and J 3 bases; nucleotides not matched to a gene: 4. The germline V gene has CDR1 SGHTA and CDR2 FQGNSA. This CDR3 is built from 15 residues. As DNA, the CDR3 is TGTGCCAGCAGCCCGGGACAGGGGCTCAATCAGCCCCAGCATTTT. It yields the protein CASSPGQGLNQPQHF.

The rearrangement joins TRBV18 to TRBJ1-1; D unresolved. This CDR3 comprises 14 residues. The ends were cut back, 3 bases at V and 1 base at J, with 9 bases in the middle. CDR1 is KGHSH and CDR2 is LQKENI in the germline V gene. CDR3 region: CASSPLFENTEAFF. Here the CDR3 DNA reads TGTGCCAGCTCACCTTTGTTCGAGAACACTGAAGCTTTCTTT. Based on the CDR3 plus reference TRBV18 and TRBJ1-1, the full variable domain is NAGVMQNPRHLVRRRGQEARLRCSPMKGHSHVYWYRQLPEEGLKFMVYLQKENIIDESGMPKERFSAEFPKEGPSILRIQQVVRGDSAAYFCASSPLFENTEAFFGQGTRLTVV.